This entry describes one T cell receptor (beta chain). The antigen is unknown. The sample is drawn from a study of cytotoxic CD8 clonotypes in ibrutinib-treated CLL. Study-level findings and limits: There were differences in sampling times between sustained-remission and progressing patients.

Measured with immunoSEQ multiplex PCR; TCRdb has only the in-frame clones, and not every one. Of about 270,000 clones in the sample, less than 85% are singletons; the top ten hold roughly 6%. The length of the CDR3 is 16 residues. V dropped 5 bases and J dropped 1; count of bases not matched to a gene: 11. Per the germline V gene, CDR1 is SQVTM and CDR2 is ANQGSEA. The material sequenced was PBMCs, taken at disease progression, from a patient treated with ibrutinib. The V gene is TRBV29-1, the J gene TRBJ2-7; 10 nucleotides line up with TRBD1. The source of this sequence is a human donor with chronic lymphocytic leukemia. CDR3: CSVLGVPGQGSYEQYF. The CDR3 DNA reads TGCAGCGTTTTAGGTGTACCGGGACAGGGGTCCTACGAGCAGTACTTC.